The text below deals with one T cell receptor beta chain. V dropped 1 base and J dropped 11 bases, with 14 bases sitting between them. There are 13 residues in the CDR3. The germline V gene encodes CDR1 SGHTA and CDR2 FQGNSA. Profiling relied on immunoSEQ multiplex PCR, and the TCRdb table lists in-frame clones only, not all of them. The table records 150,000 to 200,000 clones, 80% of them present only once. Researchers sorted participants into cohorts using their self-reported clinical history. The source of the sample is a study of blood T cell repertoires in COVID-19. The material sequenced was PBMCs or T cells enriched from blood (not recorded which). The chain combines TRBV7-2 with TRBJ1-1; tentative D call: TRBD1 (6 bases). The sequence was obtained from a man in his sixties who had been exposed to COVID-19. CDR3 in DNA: TGTGCCAGCAGCTTAGTCCATACAGGGTTGGCTTTCTTT. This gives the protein CASSLVHTGLAFF.